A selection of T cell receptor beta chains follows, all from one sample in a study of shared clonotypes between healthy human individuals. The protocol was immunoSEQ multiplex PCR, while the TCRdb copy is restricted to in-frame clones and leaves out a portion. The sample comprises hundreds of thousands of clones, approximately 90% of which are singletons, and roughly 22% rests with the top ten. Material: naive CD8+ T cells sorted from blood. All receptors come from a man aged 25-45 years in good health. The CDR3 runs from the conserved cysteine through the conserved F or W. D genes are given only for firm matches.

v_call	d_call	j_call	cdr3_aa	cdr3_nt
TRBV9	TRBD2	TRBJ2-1	CASSATSGRYNEQFF	TGTGCCAGCAGCGCGACTAGCGGGAGATACAATGAGCAGTTCTTC
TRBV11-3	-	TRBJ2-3	CASSHPGGQYTDTQYF	TGTGCCAGCAGCCACCCTGGGGGCCAGTACACAGATACGCAGTATTTT
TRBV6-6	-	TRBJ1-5	CASSYSTVSNQPQHF	TGTGCCAGCAGTTACTCCACGGTTAGCAATCAGCCCCAGCATTTT
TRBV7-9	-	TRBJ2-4	CASSLVGRDKNIQYF	TGTGCCAGCAGCTTAGTTGGAAGGGATAAAAACATTCAGTACTTC
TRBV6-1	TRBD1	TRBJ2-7	CASSVRGSSYEQYF	TGTGCCAGCAGTGTCAGGGGGAGCTCCTACGAGCAGTACTTC
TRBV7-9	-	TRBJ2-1	CASSSYSAPTEFF	TGTGCCAGCAGCTCCTACTCGGCCCCCACCGAGTTCTTC
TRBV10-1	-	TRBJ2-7	CASSESTRLGVGEQYF	TGCGCCAGCAGTGAGTCGACGCGGTTGGGAGTTGGCGAGCAGTACTTC
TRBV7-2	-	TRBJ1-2	CASSLGRGYGYTF	TGTGCCAGCAGCTTAGGTCGGGGCTATGGCTACACCTTC
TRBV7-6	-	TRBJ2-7	CASSPAAWESVSEQYF	TGTGCCAGCAGCCCAGCCGCCTGGGAATCAGTATCCGAGCAGTACTTC
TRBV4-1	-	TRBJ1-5	CASSQAGGGVQPQHF	TGCGCCAGCAGCCAAGCGGGCGGGGGCGTTCAGCCCCAGCATTTT
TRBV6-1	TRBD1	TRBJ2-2	CASSALGGENTGELFF	TGTGCCAGCAGTGCCTTAGGGGGCGAGAACACCGGGGAGCTGTTTTTT
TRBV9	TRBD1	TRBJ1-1	CASSPGQGETEAFF	TGTGCCAGCAGCCCAGGACAGGGGGAAACTGAAGCTTTCTTT
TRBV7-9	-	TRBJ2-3	CASSSSVSTDTQYF	TGTGCCAGCAGCTCGTCTGTTAGCACAGATACGCAGTATTTT
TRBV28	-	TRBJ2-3	CASSSRSGRTDTQYF	TGTGCCAGCAGTTCCCGAAGCGGGCGCACAGATACGCAGTATTTT
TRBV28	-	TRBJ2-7	CASSPGLSYEQYF	TGTGCCAGCAGCCCGGGACTTTCCTACGAGCAGTACTTC
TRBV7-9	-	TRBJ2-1	CASSSHYNEQFF	TGTGCCAGCAGCTCCCATTACAATGAGCAGTTCTTC
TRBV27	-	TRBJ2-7	CASAPGGPSYEQYF	TGTGCCAGCGCCCCGGGGGGCCCGTCCTACGAGCAGTACTTC
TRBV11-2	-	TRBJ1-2	CASSLGLGLINYGYTF	TGTGCCAGCAGCTTAGGATTGGGACTAATAAACTATGGCTACACCTTC
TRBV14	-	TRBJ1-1	CASSLRTLNTEAFF	TGTGCCAGCAGCCTCCGGACGCTGAACACTGAAGCTTTCTTT